The clone carrying this T cell receptor beta chain was seen repeatedly, ten times or more. The data are from a study of T-cell reconstitution after alpha-beta-depleted transplantation in children. From germline, CDR1 is DFQATT and CDR2 SNEGSKA (reference sequence). Unmatched junction bases numbered 5, after V lost 5 bases and J lost 2 bases. The CDR3 runs 14 residues. Unique molecular identifiers were built into the TCRbeta library. From the PCR reads, TCRdb called clonotypes with MiXCR, one entry per CDR3 protein. This table holds under 450,000 distinct CDR3 sequences, more than 10% found once. This sequence joins TRBV20-1 and TRBJ1-5, with TRBD1 matching 8 bases. Sequenced here: PBMCs, sampled from the stem cell graft. The TCR comes from a human donor who donated a stem cell graft to a child with Fanconi anemia. CDR3 residues: CSAVDRGGNQPQHF. DNA for the CDR3: TGCAGTGCTGTAGACAGGGGCGGCAATCAGCCCCAGCATTTT.